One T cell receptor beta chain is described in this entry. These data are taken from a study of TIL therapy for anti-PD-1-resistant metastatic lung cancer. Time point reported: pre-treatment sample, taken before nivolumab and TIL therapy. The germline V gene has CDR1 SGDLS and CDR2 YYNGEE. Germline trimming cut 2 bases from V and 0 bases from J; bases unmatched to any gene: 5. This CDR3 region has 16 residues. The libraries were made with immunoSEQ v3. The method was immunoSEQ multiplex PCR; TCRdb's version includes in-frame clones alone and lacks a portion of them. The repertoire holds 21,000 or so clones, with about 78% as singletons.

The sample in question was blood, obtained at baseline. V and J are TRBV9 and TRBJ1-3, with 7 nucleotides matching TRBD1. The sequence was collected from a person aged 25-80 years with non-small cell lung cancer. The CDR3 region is CASSVGTVSSGNTIYF. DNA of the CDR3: TGTGCCAGCAGCGTGGGGACAGTCAGCTCTGGAAACACCATATATTTT.